This T cell receptor beta chain was obtained from a study of T cells after yellow fever vaccination. Study overall: Any fraction with a low cell number was prepared using SMART-Seq v4 Ultra Low Input. Findings of the study overall: There was a small share of clonotypes that showed up in both the CD4 and CD8 compartments. FACS-sorted repertoires might harbor abundant contaminating clonotypes from the bulk population.

TCRdb reprocessed the 5' RACE reads via MiXCR and lists one record per CDR3 protein. The sample contains a few hundred thousand distinct CDR3 sequences, about 10% of which appear only once. A few counts support this clonotype. What it binds is not known. CDR1 is SGHRS and CDR2 is YFSETQ in the germline V gene. The V and J ends lost 7 bases and 0 bases respectively, with 32 bases between them. This CDR3 is 21 amino acids long. Sample: CD4+ T cells sorted from PBMCs, taken 5 days after the yellow fever booster vaccination. V usage is TRBV5-1 and J usage is TRBJ2-4, with a weak D call TRBD2 (6 bases). The receptor was isolated from a man aged 18 to 30 who received the YFV17D yellow fever vaccine. CDR3 DNA sequence: TGCGCCAGCCGAATAATGAGAGGAGGAGAACGGGAGAAACTAGCCAAAAACATTCAGTACTTC. Translation: CASRIMRGGEREKLAKNIQYF.